The 17 T cell receptor beta chains below were found in one sample sequenced in a study of blood T cell repertoires in COVID-19. Produced via immunoSEQ multiplex PCR; TCRdb's table is partial and in-frame only. Here the sample spans around 150,000 clones, approximately 84% being singletons. The sample was peripheral blood. These receptors were taken from a woman aged 80 or older with acute or convalescent COVID-19.

This clone was seen once. The chain employs TRBV27 and TRBJ2-2, with D maybe TRBD2 (7 bases). The CDR3 length is 16 residues. Germline V gene sequence: CDR1 MNHEY, CDR2 SMNVEV (reference sequence). Trimming took off 1 base at V and 4 bases at J, with 13 bases between the two ends. The CDR3: CASSLFGGRGTGELFF. The CDR3 region has the DNA TGTGCCAGCAGTTTATTCGGGGGGCGCGGCACCGGGGAGCTGTTTTTT.

The V call is TRBV5-4, the J call TRBJ1-1; TRBD1 agrees at 7 bases. CDR1 and CDR2 (germline): SGHNT, YYREEE (reference sequence). The CDR3 totals 14 residues. Germline trimming cut 1 base from V and 4 bases from J; bases unmatched to any gene: 4. The CDR3 loop is CASSLQQGGTEAFF. CDR3 in DNA: TGTGCCAGCAGCTTGCAGCAGGGGGGCACTGAAGCTTTCTTT.

The V call is TRBV30, the J call TRBJ2-7; 8 bases map to TRBD2. After removal of 3 bases from V and 3 bases from J, the junction contained 7 bases not matched to a gene. Germline CDR1 and CDR2: GTSNPN and SVGIG (reference sequence). This CDR3 is built from 14 residues. The CDR3 region has the DNA TGTGCCTGGAGGCCCAGCGGGAGTTTCTACGAGCAGTACTTC. This encodes CAWRPSGSFYEQYF.

The sample holds a few counts of this clone. V gene TRBV27 combines with J gene TRBJ1-2, with D maybe TRBD1 (5 bases). The CDR3 spans 14 residues. The V end lost 2 bases, the J end lost 4 bases, and 11 bases lay between the germline ends. Germline CDR1 reads MNHEY; CDR2 reads SMNVEV (reference sequence). The CDR3 region is CASSLGAGTYGYTF. The CDR3 bases are TGTGCCAGCAGTTTAGGGGCCGGCACCTATGGCTACACCTTC.

The J gene is TRBJ2-1, the V gene TRBV10-2; 9 bases are shared with TRBD1. Trimming at V came to 4 bases and at J to 3 bases, leaving 1 base not matched to a gene. This CDR3 has 14 residues. Germline loops: CDR1 WSHSY, CDR2 SAAADI. CDR3 loop: CASSGDRVYNEQFF. CDR3 in DNA: TGCGCCAGCAGTGGGGACAGGGTCTACAATGAGCAGTTCTTC.

The chain uses TRBV6-1 and TRBJ2-7, with 8 bases aligning to TRBD2. The CDR3 spans 17 residues. Trimming took 3 bases from V and 1 from J; bases not matched to a gene: 11. Germline V lookup: CDR1 MNHNS, CDR2 SASEGT. CDR3 nucleotide sequence: TGTGCCAGCAGTGAGGGGGCAGCGGGAGTTACGTCCTACGAGCAGTACTTC. Amino acid sequence: CASSEGAAGVTSYEQYF.

The chain links TRBV7-2 to TRBJ2-1, with a weak D call TRBD2 (5 bases). This CDR3 is 15 amino acids long. In germline, CDR1 is SGHTA, CDR2 FQGNSA. Trimming removed 5 bases from V and 6 bases from J, with 17 bases in between. CDR3 sequence reads: CASSLEVVAGNEQFF. In DNA form, the CDR3 reads TGTGCCAGCAGCCTCGAGGTAGTTGCGGGCAATGAGCAGTTCTTC.

The CDR3 reads CASSPPLMGEGGYEQYF. The CDR3 DNA is TGTGCCAGCAGTCCACCCTTGATGGGGGAGGGCGGCTACGAGCAGTACTTC. The chain employs TRBV27 and TRBJ2-7, with TRBD2 matching 7 bases. Germline CDR1 reads MNHEY; CDR2 reads SMNVEV (reference sequence). This CDR3 has 17 amino acids. J was trimmed by 3 bases and V by 5 bases; bases with no gene match: 16.

V and J are TRBV5-8 and TRBJ1-2; no definite D call. Germline loops: CDR1 SGHTS, CDR2 YDEGEE. The CDR3 has 14 amino acids. Trimming removed 5 bases at V and 4 bases at J, with 15 bases between. CDR3 sequence reads: CASRMLQTLYGYTF. The CDR3 DNA follows: TGTGCCAGCAGAATGCTACAGACCCTCTATGGCTACACCTTC.

This sequence joins TRBV7-8 and TRBJ2-1, with 10 bases matching TRBD2. J was trimmed by 7 bases and V by 5 bases; bases with no gene match: 5. The CDR3 spans 14 residues. The germline V gene encodes CDR1 SGHVS and CDR2 FQNEAQ. CDR3 in DNA: TGTGCCAGCAGCCCAGGGACTAGCGTGAATGAGCAGTTCTTC. Its protein product is CASSPGTSVNEQFF.

The chain uses TRBV5-8 and TRBJ2-3; 9 positions agree with TRBD1. In germline, CDR1 is SGHTS, CDR2 YDEGEE. The CDR3 runs to 15 residues. Trimming cost V 3 bases and J 3 bases; bases outside gene matches: 5. CDR3 nucleotides: TGTGCCAGCAGCTCCCGGACAGGGGAGACAGATACGCAGTATTTT. Its translation: CASSSRTGETDTQYF. Full variable domain (outside the CDR3, taken from reference TRBV5-8 and TRBJ2-3): EAGVTQSPTHLIKTRGQQATLRCSPISGHTSVYWYQQALGLGLQFLLWYDEGEERNRGNFPPRFSGRQFPNYSSELNVNALELEDSALYLCASSSRTGETDTQYFGPGTRLTVL.

This chain joins TRBV7-4 and TRBJ2-7, with 9 bases lining up with TRBD1. The CDR3 runs to 15 residues. Per the germline V gene, CDR1 is SGHVT and CDR2 is SQSDAQ. Trimming removed 5 bases from V and 3 bases from J; junction bases left unmatched: 8. CDR3 region: CASSPPRDRVYEQYF. CDR3 coding DNA: TGTGCCAGCAGCCCCCCTCGGGACAGGGTCTACGAGCAGTACTTC.

CDR3 DNA: TGTGCCAGCAGCTTAGCCCGAGGGACAGCCTACAATGAGCAGTTCTTC. Its protein is CASSLARGTAYNEQFF. The J gene is TRBJ2-1, the V gene TRBV7-2; 7 bases are shared with TRBD1. V was clipped by 0 bases and J by 2 bases; unmatched bases: 4. The CDR3 covers 16 residues. The germline V gene encodes CDR1 SGHTA and CDR2 FQGNSA.

The gene calls are TRBV7-2 and TRBJ2-1, with a tentative D call TRBD2 (6 bases). The CDR3 length is 14 residues. From germline, CDR1 is SGHTA and CDR2 FQGNSA. The V end lost 1 base, the J end lost 6 bases, and 10 bases lay between the germline ends. The DNA of the CDR3 is TGTGCCAGCAGCTTAGACGGGAGTGTCAATGAGCAGTTCTTC. This codes for CASSLDGSVNEQFF.

V is TRBV27 and J is TRBJ2-7; no clear D. Trimming pared 5 bases from V and 0 bases from J, leaving 14 bases between. This CDR3 comprises 15 residues. Looked up from germline, CDR1 is MNHEY and CDR2 is SMNVEV (reference sequence). The CDR3 coding sequence is TGTGCCAGCAGTCCCACCGTAAGCGTCTCCTACGAGCAGTACTTC. It translates to CASSPTVSVSYEQYF.

J is TRBJ1-5 and V is TRBV30, with D maybe TRBD1 (6 bases). The CDR3 loop spans 15 amino acids. Germline V gives CDR1 GTSNPN, CDR2 SVGIG (reference sequence). Trimming removed 5 bases from V and 1 base from J, with 15 bases in between. CDR3 sequence: CAWAGVQGSNQPQHF. The CDR3 nucleotides read TGTGCCTGGGCAGGGGTACAGGGAAGCAATCAGCCCCAGCATTTT. Based on the CDR3 plus reference TRBV30 and TRBJ1-5, the full variable domain is SQTIHQWPATLVQPVGSPLSLECTVEGTSNPNLYWYRQAAGRGLQLLFYSVGIGQISSEVPQNLSASRPQDRQFILSSKKLLLSDSGFYLCAWAGVQGSNQPQHFGDGTRLSIL.

The rearrangement links TRBV27 to TRBJ2-7, with TRBD1 identical over 8 bases. J gave up 6 bases and V 3 bases, and 7 bases lay outside the gene matches. This CDR3 contains 14 residues. The germline V gene has CDR1 MNHEY and CDR2 SMNVEV (reference sequence). The CDR3 region has the DNA TGTGCCAGCAGTTTTGGACAGGGACCTTTCGAGCAGTACTTC. This translates into CASSFGQGPFEQYF.